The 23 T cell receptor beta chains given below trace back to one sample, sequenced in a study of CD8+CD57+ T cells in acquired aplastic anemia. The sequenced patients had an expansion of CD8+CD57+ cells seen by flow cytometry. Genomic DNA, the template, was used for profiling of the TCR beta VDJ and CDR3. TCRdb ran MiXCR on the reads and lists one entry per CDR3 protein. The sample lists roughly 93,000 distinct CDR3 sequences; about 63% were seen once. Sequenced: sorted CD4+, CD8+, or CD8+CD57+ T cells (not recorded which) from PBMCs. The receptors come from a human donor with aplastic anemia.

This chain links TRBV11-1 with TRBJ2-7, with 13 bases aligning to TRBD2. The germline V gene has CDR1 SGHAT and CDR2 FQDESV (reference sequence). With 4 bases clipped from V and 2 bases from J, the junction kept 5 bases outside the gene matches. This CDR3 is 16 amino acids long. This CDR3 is CASSSGLAGVTYEQYF. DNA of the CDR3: TGTGCCAGCAGCTCCGGACTAGCGGGAGTAACCTACGAGCAGTACTTC.

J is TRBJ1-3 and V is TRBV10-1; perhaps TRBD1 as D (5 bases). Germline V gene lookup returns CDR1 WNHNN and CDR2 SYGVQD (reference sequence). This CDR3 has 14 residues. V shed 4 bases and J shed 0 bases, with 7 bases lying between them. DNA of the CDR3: TGCGCCAGCAGTGTGGGGACCTCTGGAAACACCATATATTTT. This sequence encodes CASSVGTSGNTIYF.

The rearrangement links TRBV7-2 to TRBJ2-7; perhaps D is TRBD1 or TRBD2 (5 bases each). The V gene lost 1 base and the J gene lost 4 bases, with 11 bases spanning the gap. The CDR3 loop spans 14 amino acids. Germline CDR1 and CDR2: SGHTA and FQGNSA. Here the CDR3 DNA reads TGTGCCAGCAGCTTAGGCCAGGGAGAATACGAGCAGTACTTC. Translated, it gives CASSLGQGEYEQYF. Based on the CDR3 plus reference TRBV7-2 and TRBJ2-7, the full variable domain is GAGVSQSPSNKVTEKGKDVELRCDPISGHTALYWYRQSLGQGLEFLIYFQGNSAPDKSGLPSDRFSAERTGGSVSTLTIQRTQQEDSAVYLCASSLGQGEYEQYFGPGTRLTVT.

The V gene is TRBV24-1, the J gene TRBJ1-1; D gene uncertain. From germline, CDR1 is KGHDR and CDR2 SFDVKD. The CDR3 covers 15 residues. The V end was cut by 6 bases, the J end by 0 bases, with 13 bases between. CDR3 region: CATSRSANMNTEAFF. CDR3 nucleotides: TGTGCCACCAGTAGGTCGGCCAACATGAACACTGAAGCTTTCTTT.

CDR3 loop: CASRGDIMNTEAFF. Written as DNA, the CDR3 is TGTGCCAGCAGGGGGGACATCATGAACACTGAAGCTTTCTTT. This chain connects TRBV2 to TRBJ1-1; D is perhaps TRBD1 (6 bases). CDR1 SNHLY and CDR2 FYNNEI come from the germline V gene. This CDR3 region has 14 residues. Trimming removed 6 bases from V and 0 bases from J, with 11 bases in between. Based on the CDR3 plus reference TRBV2 and TRBJ1-1, the full variable domain is EPEVTQTPSHQVTQMGQEVILRCVPISNHLYFYWYRQILGQKVEFLVSFYNNEISEKSEIFDDQFSVERPDGSNFTLKIRSTKLEDSAMYFCASRGDIMNTEAFFGQGTRLTVV.

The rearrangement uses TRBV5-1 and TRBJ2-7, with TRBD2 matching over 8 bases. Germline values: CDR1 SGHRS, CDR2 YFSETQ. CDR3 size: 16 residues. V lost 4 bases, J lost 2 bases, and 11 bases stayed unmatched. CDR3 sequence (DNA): TGCGCCAGCAGCCTCCTTCCGGGACTAGGGACCTACGAGCAGTACTTC. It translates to CASSLLPGLGTYEQYF.

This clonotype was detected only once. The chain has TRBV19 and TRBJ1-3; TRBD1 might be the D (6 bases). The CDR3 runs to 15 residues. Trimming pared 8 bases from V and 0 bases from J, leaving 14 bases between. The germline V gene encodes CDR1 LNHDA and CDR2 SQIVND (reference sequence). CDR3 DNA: TGTGCCAGTTGCGTACAGGGTCACTCTGGAAACACCATATATTTT. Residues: CASCVQGHSGNTIYF.

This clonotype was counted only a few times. CDR3 loop: CASTVSLNTEAFF. Here the CDR3 DNA reads TGTGCCAGCACTGTCAGCTTAAACACTGAAGCTTTCTTT. The chain has TRBV7-9 and TRBJ1-1; unclear D gene. CDR1 and CDR2 from the germline V gene are SEHNR and FQNEAQ (reference sequence). V was cut by 7 bases and J by 2 bases, with 11 bases left in between. The CDR3 loop spans 13 amino acids.

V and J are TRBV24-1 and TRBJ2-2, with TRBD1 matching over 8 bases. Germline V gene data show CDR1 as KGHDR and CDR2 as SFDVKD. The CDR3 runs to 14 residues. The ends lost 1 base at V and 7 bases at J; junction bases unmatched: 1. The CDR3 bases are TGTGCCACCAGTGATTTCAGGGGGCACGGGGAGCTGTTTTTT. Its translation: CATSDFRGHGELFF.

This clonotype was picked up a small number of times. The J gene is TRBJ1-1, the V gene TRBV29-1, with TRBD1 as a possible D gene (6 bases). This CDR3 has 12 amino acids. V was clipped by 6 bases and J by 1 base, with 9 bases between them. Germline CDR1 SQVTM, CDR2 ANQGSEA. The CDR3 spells CSVWDTNTEAFF. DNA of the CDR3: TGCAGCGTATGGGACACGAACACTGAAGCTTTCTTT.

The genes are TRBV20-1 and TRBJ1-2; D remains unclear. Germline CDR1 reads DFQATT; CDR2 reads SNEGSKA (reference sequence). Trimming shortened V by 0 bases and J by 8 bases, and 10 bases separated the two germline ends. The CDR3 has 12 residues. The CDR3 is CSAREWQLGYTF. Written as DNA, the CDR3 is TGCAGTGCTAGAGAATGGCAGCTCGGCTACACCTTC.

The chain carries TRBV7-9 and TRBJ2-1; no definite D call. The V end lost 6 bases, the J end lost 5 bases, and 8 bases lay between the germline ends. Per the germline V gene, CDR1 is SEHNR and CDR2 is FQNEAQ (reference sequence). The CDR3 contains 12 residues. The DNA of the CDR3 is TGTGCCAGCAGTCGGCCGGACAATGAGCAGTTCTTC. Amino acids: CASSRPDNEQFF.

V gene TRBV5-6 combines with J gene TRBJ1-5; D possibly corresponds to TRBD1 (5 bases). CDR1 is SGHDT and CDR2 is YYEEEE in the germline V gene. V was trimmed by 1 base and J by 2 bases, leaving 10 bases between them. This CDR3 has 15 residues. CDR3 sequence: CASSLNQGGNQPQHF. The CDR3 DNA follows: TGTGCCAGCAGCTTGAACCAGGGCGGCAATCAGCCCCAGCATTTT.

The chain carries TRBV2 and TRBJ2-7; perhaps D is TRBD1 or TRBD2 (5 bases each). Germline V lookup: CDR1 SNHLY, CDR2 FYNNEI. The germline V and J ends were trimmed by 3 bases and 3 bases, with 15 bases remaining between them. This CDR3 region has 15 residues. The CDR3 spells CASSDPQGPNYEQYF. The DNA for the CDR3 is TGTGCCAGCAGTGACCCCCAGGGACCAAACTACGAGCAGTACTTC.

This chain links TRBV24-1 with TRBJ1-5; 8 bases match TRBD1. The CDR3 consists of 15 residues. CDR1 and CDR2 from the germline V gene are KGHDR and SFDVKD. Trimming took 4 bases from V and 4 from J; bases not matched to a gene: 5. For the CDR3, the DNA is TGTGCCACCAGTGACCTCGGACAGGGAAATCAGCCCCAGCATTTT. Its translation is CATSDLGQGNQPQHF.

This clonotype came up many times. The CDR3 DNA follows: TGTGCCAGCAGCGTCGAGGCAGCTAGCTCCTACGAGCAGTACTTC. Translating gives CASSVEAASSYEQYF. J is TRBJ2-7 and V is TRBV7-6, with D hard to call. The CDR3 spans 15 residues. Germline CDR1 is SGHVS and CDR2 is FNYEAQ. V was trimmed by 5 bases and J by 0 bases, leaving 14 bases between them.

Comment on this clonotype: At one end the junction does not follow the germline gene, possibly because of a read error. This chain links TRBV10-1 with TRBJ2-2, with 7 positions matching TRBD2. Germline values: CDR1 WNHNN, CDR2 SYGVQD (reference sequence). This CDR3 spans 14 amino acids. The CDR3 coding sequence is TGTGCCAGCAGCGTAGCAGCGGGAACCGGGGAGCTGTTTTTT. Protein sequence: CASSVAAGTGELFF.

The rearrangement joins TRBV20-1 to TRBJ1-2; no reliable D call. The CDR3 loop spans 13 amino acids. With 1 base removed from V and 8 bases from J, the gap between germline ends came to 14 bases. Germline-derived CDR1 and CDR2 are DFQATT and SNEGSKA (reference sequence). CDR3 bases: TGCAGTGCTAGAGTCACGGTGGGGAGGGGCTACACCTTC. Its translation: CSARVTVGRGYTF.

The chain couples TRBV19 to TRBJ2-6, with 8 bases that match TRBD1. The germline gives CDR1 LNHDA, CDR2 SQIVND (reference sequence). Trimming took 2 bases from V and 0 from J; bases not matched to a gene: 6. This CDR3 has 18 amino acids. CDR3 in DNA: TGTGCCAGTAGTATAAAAGGACAGGGTCCCTCTGGGGCCAACGTCCTGACTTTC. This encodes CASSIKGQGPSGANVLTF.

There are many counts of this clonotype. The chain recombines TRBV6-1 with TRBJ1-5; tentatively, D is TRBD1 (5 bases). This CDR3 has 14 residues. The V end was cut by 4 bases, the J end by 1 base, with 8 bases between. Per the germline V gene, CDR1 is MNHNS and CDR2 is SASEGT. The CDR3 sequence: CASSGQGSNQPQHF. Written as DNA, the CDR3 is TGTGCCAGCAGTGGTCAGGGCAGCAATCAGCCCCAGCATTTT.

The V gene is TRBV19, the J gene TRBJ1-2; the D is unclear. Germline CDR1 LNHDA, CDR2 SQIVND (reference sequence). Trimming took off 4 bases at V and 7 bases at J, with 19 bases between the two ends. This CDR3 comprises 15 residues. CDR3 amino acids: CASSTLGSSSPGYTF. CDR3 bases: TGTGCCAGTAGTACCCTCGGGTCGAGCAGTCCTGGCTACACCTTC.

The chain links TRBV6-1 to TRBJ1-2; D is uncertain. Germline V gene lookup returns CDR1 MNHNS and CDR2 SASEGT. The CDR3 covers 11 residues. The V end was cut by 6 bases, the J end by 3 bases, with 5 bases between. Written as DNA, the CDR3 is TGTGCCAGCAGGGGGTACTATGGCTACACCTTC. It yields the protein CASRGYYGYTF.

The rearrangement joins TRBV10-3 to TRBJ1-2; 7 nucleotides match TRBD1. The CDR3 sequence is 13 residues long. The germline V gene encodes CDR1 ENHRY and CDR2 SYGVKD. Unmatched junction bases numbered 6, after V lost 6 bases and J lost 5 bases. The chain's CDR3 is CAIRDQGEYGYTF. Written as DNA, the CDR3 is TGTGCCATCAGAGATCAGGGGGAATATGGCTACACCTTC.